The 27 T cell receptor beta chains reported below all come from one sample, sequenced in a study of Graves' ophthalmopathy and Graves' hyperthyroidism. The sequenced template was RNA, covering the TCR beta CDR3 region. First-round RT-PCR with HTBI primers preceded a second-round multiplex PCR. MiXCR was run by TCRdb on the multiplex PCR reads, yielding one entry per CDR3 protein. The table has about 420,000 distinct CDR3 sequences, approximately 21% seen once. Specimen: peripheral blood. Receptors were obtained from a young woman with stable Graves' hyperthyroidism.

This clonotype appeared many times. The chain joins TRBV12-3 or TRBV12-4 to TRBJ2-2, with D hard to call. V lost 6 bases to trimming and J lost 1 base, with 9 bases between them. The CDR3 runs to 14 residues. CDR3 region: CASRVVKNTGELFF. The CDR3 nucleotides read TGTGCCAGCAGAGTCGTGAAGAACACCGGGGAGCTGTTTTTT.

This clonotype was counted at least ten times. It is likely a read error, because the conserved phenylalanine at the end of the CDR3 is missing. The V call is TRBV12-3 or TRBV12-4, the J call TRBJ2-7; the match to TRBD2 covers 9 bases. The CDR3 totals 15 residues. V trimming: 6 bases; J trimming: 0 bases; junction bases outside the gene matches: 6. The chain's CDR3 is CASSRLADLSYEQYS. The CDR3 DNA sequence: TGTGCCAGCAGCCGACTAGCGGACCTCTCCTACGAGCAGTACTCC.

This clonotype was recorded at least ten times. The V and J genes are TRBV20-1 and TRBJ1-5; D may be TRBD1 (6 bases). The CDR3 runs 12 residues. Germline CDR1 and CDR2: DFQATT and SNEGSKA (reference sequence). Written as DNA, the CDR3 is TGCAGGGCCACAGGGAGGGTTCAGCCCCAGCATTTT. Protein sequence: CRATGRVQPQHF.

In the case of this clonotype: A much larger clone lies a single base off, so this may be a read error. This rearrangement joins TRBV6-1 to TRBJ2-7; D possibly matches TRBD1 or TRBD2 (5 bases each). Looked up from germline, CDR1 is MNHNS and CDR2 is SASEGT. The germline V and J ends were trimmed by 6 bases and 9 bases, with 24 bases remaining between them. This CDR3 is built from 15 residues. CDR3 coding DNA: TGTGCCAGCAGCCCGCTTAGGGGAGTAACTAACGGGCAGTACTTC. Its protein is CASSPLRGVTNGQYF.

This clonotype was observed at least ten times. J is TRBJ2-7 and V is TRBV6-5; 8 bases fit TRBD1. This CDR3 comprises 13 residues. Germline V lookup: CDR1 MNHEY, CDR2 SVGAGI. J was trimmed by 5 bases and V by 6 bases; bases with no gene match: 6. CDR3 loop: CASSLDRGNEQYF. The CDR3 nucleotides read TGTGCCAGCAGCTTAGACAGGGGCAACGAGCAGTACTTC.

This clonotype has at least ten counts. This chain joins TRBV9 and TRBJ2-2, with TRBD1 matching over 7 bases. The CDR3 covers 13 residues. Germline V gives CDR1 SGDLS, CDR2 YYNGEE. V was clipped by 3 bases and J by 5 bases; unmatched bases: 1. CDR3 nucleotide sequence: TGTGCCAGCAGCGAGGGACAGACCGGGGAGCTGTTTTTT. The encoded protein is CASSEGQTGELFF.

This clonotype was counted ten times or more. The chain recombines TRBV12-3 or TRBV12-4 with TRBJ2-7; D unresolved. V gave up 6 bases and J gave up 5 bases, with 17 bases separating them. The CDR3 is 14 residues long. The CDR3 loop is CASSPLGVLDEQYF. The CDR3 nucleotides are TGTGCCAGCAGCCCCCTTGGGGTCTTGGACGAGCAGTACTTC.

This clonotype was seen at least ten times. This sequence joins TRBV2 and TRBJ1-6; the match to TRBD1 covers 9 bases. CDR1 is SNHLY and CDR2 is FYNNEI in the germline V gene. The CDR3 sequence is 12 residues long. The junction had 5 bases not matched to a gene; V was cut back by 11 bases and J by 9 bases. Here the CDR3 reads CASGTGSSPLHF. The CDR3, as DNA: TGTGCCTCGGGGACAGGGAGTTCACCCCTCCACTTT.

On this clonotype itself: In this CDR3 the conserved last residue, phenylalanine or tryptophan, is missing, so a read error is likely. The V and J genes are TRBV24-1 and TRBJ2-7; D gene ambiguous. The CDR3 loop spans 12 amino acids. Germline values: CDR1 KGHDR, CDR2 SFDVKD. Trimming took 10 bases from V and 3 from J, leaving 12 bases between them. The CDR3 nucleotides are TGTGCCACTAGTAAGGACCGCTACGAGCAGTACTAC. It yields the protein CATSKDRYEQYY.

The chain employs TRBV20-1 and TRBJ1-1, with 12 bases that match TRBD1. V was pared by 4 bases and J by 5 bases, with 5 bases of the junction left unmatched. Germline CDR1 and CDR2: DFQATT and SNEGSKA (reference sequence). The CDR3 has 14 amino acids. This chain's CDR3 is CSAMGQGARTEAFF. Written as DNA, the CDR3 is TGCAGTGCTATGGGACAGGGGGCGAGGACTGAAGCTTTCTTT.

This clonotype was observed at least ten times. The V call is TRBV19, the J call TRBJ2-5; TRBD2 matches 8 bases. The length of the CDR3 is 14 residues. The V gene end was trimmed by 5 bases and the J gene end by 4 bases; junction bases not matched to a gene: 6. CDR1 LNHDA and CDR2 SQIVND come from the germline V gene (reference sequence). CDR3 DNA: TGTGCCAGTAGTGTCTCCGGGACTAGAGAGACCCAGTACTTC. Translating gives CASSVSGTRETQYF.

The rearrangement joins TRBV28 to TRBJ1-5, with a tentative D call TRBD1 (6 bases). With 6 bases removed from V and 6 bases from J, the gap between germline ends came to 15 bases. Looked up from germline, CDR1 is MDHEN and CDR2 is SYDVKM. The CDR3 totals 14 residues. As DNA, the CDR3 is TGTGCCAGCAGGCTAACAGGGATAGCTCAGCCCCAGCATTTT. Translation gives CASRLTGIAQPQHF.

Concerning this clonotype itself: This may be a read error, as it is one base from a much larger clone. The chain employs TRBV2 and TRBJ2-5; 7 bases align to TRBD2. Germline CDR1 reads SNHLY; CDR2 reads FYNNEI. This CDR3 spans 14 amino acids. The CDR3 DNA reads as TGTGGCAGCAAGTCTAGCGGAGCGGGGGAGACCCAGTACTTC. It translates to CGSKSSGAGETQYF.

This clonotype showed up many times. The chain combines TRBV6-5 with TRBJ2-2, with D perhaps being TRBD1 or TRBD2 (5 bases each). Germline V CDR1 and CDR2: MNHEY, SVGAGI. This CDR3 has 13 residues. Trimming shortened V by 2 bases and J by 7 bases, and 8 bases separated the two germline ends. The CDR3 protein is CASSYGTHGELFF. The CDR3 DNA is TGTGCCAGCAGTTACGGGACCCACGGGGAGCTGTTTTTT.

This clonotype was observed at least ten times. The chain carries TRBV7-2 and TRBJ2-7; unclear D gene. The germline V gene has CDR1 SGHTA and CDR2 FQGNSA. This CDR3 has 14 amino acids. Trimming took off 2 bases at V and 1 base at J, with 9 bases between the two ends. CDR3 amino acids: CASSLYLSSYEQYF. The CDR3 region has the DNA TGTGCCAGCAGCTTATACCTAAGTTCCTACGAGCAGTACTTC.

This clonotype was seen ten or more times. The chain carries TRBV7-2 and TRBJ2-7, with 11 bases identical to TRBD2. J gave up 0 bases and V 1 base, and 8 bases lay outside the gene matches. The CDR3 is 18 amino acids. CDR1 and CDR2 (germline): SGHTA, FQGNSA. Here the CDR3 DNA reads TGTGCCAGCAGCTTAGTGGCTAGCGGGAGGACTACCTCCTACGAGCAGTACTTC. This sequence encodes CASSLVASGRTTSYEQYF.

This clonotype was picked up many times. The CDR3: CSAIGIQETQYF. The CDR3 DNA reads as TGCAGTGCCATAGGTATCCAAGAGACCCAGTACTTC. V usage is TRBV20-1 and J usage is TRBJ2-5; D not resolved. Trimming shortened V by 6 bases and J by 1 base, and 9 bases separated the two germline ends. The CDR3 has 12 residues. In germline, CDR1 is DFQATT, CDR2 SNEGSKA (reference sequence).

This clonotype was recorded many times. The chain links TRBV25-1 to TRBJ1-3; 7 bases match TRBD1. V was clipped by 4 bases and J by 2 bases; unmatched bases: 8. CDR1 and CDR2 (germline): MGHDK, SYGVNS. The CDR3 covers 16 residues. CDR3 residues: CASSAPPTGTGNTIYF. CDR3 DNA sequence: TGTGCCAGCAGTGCCCCCCCGACAGGGACTGGAAACACCATATATTTT.

The V call is TRBV6-1, the J call TRBJ1-1; D might be TRBD1 (5 bases). Germline CDR1 reads MNHNS; CDR2 reads SASEGT. CDR3 length: 13 amino acids. V was pared by 3 bases and J by 7 bases, with 12 bases between. The CDR3, as DNA: TGTGCCAGCAGTGACCGCAGGGCCGGTGAAGCTTTCTTT. It is translated as CASSDRRAGEAFF.

Of note for this clonotype: Sequence at one end of the junction differs from germline and may be a read error. The chain couples TRBV25-1 to TRBJ2-7, with 8 bases fitting TRBD1. The CDR3 is 15 residues long. Germline V gene sequence: CDR1 MGHDK, CDR2 SYGVNS. CDR3 coding DNA: TGTGCCAGCAGCAAGCGGACAGGGCCAAACTACGAGCACTACTTC. The encoded protein is CASSKRTGPNYEHYF.

J is TRBJ2-7 and V is TRBV5-1; 11 nucleotides align to TRBD1. The germline gives CDR1 SGHRS, CDR2 YFSETQ. There are 15 residues in the CDR3. Unmatched junction bases numbered 5, after V lost 4 bases and J lost 2 bases. CDR3 nucleotides: TGCGCCAGCAGCCGGGACAGGGGGGGACCCTACGAGCAGTACTTC. It encodes CASSRDRGGPYEQYF.

The CDR3 loop reads CASSLGQGSSQPQHF. In nucleotides, the CDR3 is TGTGCCAGCAGCTTAGGACAGGGTTCGAGTCAGCCCCAGCATTTT. V and J are TRBV7-9 and TRBJ1-5; 7 bases are shared with TRBD1. The length of the CDR3 is 15 residues. CDR1 and CDR2 (germline): SEHNR, FQNEAQ (reference sequence). Unmatched junction bases numbered 6, after V lost 1 base and J lost 6 bases.

The chain has TRBV10-3 and TRBJ2-7, with D perhaps matching TRBD2 (5 bases). The ends were cut back, 3 bases at V and 7 bases at J, with 13 bases in the middle. The CDR3 covers 13 residues. Germline V gene lookup returns CDR1 ENHRY and CDR2 SYGVKD. The DNA for the CDR3 is TGTGCCATCAGTGACTCTGCGGGTCGGGAGCAGTACTTC. This sequence encodes CAISDSAGREQYF.

The rearrangement uses TRBV5-1 and TRBJ1-1; D gene unclear. CDR3 length: 15 amino acids. V was trimmed by 2 bases and J by 5 bases, leaving 16 bases between them. Germline CDR1 SGHRS, CDR2 YFSETQ. CDR3 amino acids: CASSLSVSLSTEAFF. CDR3 nucleotides: TGCGCCAGCAGCTTATCAGTATCATTGAGTACTGAAGCTTTCTTT. Complete variable domain (other parts from reference TRBV5-1 and TRBJ1-1): KAGVTQTPRYLIKTRGQQVTLSCSPISGHRSVSWYQQTPGQGLQFLFEYFSETQRNKGNFPGRFSGRQFSNSRSEMNVSTLELGDSALYLCASSLSVSLSTEAFFGQGTRLTVV.

The V call is TRBV12-3 or TRBV12-4, the J call TRBJ1-2; D unresolved. V was cut by 0 bases and J by 3 bases, with 11 bases left in between. The CDR3 extends over 15 amino acids. The CDR3 protein is CASSLALGYDYGYTF. CDR3 nucleotides: TGTGCCAGCAGTTTAGCGCTAGGTTACGACTATGGCTACACCTTC.

This clonotype came up many times. This chain joins TRBV7-2 and TRBJ2-7, with 9 bases fitting TRBD2. J lost 3 bases, V lost 3 bases, and 9 bases had no gene match. This CDR3 is built from 16 residues. Germline CDR1 and CDR2: SGHTA and FQGNSA. The CDR3: CASSFTGREGRYEQYF. The CDR3 bases are TGTGCCAGCAGCTTCACGGGGCGGGAGGGCCGCTACGAGCAGTACTTC.

This clonotype was counted ten times or more. The chain employs TRBV6-5 and TRBJ2-2; tentative D call: TRBD1 (6 bases). This CDR3 comprises 15 residues. The V end was cut by 6 bases, the J end by 0 bases, with 11 bases between. The germline gives CDR1 MNHEY, CDR2 SVGAGI. The CDR3 loop is CASRRDRPNTGELFF. The DNA for the CDR3 is TGTGCCAGCAGACGAGACAGGCCGAACACCGGGGAGCTGTTTTTT.